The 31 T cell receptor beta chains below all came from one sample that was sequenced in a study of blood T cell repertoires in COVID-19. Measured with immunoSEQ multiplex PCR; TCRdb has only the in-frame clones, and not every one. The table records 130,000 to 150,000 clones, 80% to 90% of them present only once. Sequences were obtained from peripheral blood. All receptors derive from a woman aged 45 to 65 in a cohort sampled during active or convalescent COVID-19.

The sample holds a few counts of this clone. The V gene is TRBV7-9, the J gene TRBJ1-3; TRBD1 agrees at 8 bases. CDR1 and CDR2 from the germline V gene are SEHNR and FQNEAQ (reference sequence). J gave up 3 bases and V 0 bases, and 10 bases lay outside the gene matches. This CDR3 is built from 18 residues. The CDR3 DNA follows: TGTGCCAGCAGCTTAGCATCGACAGGGGAAGTTGGTGGAAACACCATATATTTT. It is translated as CASSLASTGEVGGNTIYF.

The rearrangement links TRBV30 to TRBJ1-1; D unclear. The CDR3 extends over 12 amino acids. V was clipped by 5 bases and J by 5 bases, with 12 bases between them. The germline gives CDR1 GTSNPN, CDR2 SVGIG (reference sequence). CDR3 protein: CAWAGYGTEAFF. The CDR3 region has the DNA TGTGCCTGGGCCGGGTACGGGACTGAAGCTTTCTTT.

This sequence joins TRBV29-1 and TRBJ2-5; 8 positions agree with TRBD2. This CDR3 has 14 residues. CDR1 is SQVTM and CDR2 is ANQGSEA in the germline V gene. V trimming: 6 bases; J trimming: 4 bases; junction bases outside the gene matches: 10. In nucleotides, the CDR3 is TGCAGCGTCGCCTTGACTAGCGTAGGAGAGACCCAGTACTTC. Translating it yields CSVALTSVGETQYF.

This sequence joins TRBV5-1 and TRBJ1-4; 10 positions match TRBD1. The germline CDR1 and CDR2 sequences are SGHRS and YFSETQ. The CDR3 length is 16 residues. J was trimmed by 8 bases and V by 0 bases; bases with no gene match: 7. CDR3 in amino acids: CASSLASGTGDEKLFF. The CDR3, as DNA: TGCGCCAGCAGCTTGGCCTCTGGGACAGGGGACGAAAAACTGTTTTTT.

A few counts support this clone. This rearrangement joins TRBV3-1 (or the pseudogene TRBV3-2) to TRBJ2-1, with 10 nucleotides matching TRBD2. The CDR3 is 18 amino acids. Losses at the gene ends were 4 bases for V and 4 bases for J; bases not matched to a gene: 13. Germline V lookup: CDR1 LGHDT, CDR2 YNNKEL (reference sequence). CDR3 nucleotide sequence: TGTGCCAGCAGCCTCACCCCCCCACTAGCGGGGAATTACAATGAGCAGTTCTTC. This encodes CASSLTPPLAGNYNEQFF.

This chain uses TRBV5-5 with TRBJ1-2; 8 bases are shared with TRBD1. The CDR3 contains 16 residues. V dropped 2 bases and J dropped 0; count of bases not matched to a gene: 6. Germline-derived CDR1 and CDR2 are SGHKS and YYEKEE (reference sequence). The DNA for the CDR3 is TGTGCCAGCAGCTTCTATACAGGGGGATCTAACTATGGCTACACCTTC. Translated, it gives CASSFYTGGSNYGYTF.

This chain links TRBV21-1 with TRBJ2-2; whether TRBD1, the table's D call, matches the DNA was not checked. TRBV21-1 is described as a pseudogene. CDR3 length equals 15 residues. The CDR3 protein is CARGFGTGQAEELFF. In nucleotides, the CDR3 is TGTGCCAGAGGCTTCGGGACAGGCCAAGCCGAGGAGCTGTTTTTT.

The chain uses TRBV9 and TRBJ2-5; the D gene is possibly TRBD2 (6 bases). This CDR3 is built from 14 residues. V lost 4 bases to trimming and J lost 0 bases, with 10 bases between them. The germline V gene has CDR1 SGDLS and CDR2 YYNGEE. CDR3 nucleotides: TGTGCCAGCAGCTCCGGGACTTACCAAGAGACCCAGTACTTC. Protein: CASSSGTYQETQYF.

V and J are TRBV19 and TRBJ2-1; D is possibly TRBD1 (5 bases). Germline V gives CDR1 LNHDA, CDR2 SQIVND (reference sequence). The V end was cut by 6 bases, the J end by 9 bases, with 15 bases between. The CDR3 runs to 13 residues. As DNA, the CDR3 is TGTGCCAGTAGACTCGACAGATCCGGTGAGCAGTTCTTC. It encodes CASRLDRSGEQFF. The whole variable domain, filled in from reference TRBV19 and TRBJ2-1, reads DGGITQSPKYLFRKEGQNVTLSCEQNLNHDAMYWYRQDPGQGLRLIYYSQIVNDFQKGDIAEGYSVSREKKESFPLTVTSAQKNPTAFYLCASRLDRSGEQFFGPGTRLTVL.

The CDR3 region has the DNA TGTGCCAGTAGTAAACTACAGGGGAATGAAAAACTGTTTTTT. Protein product: CASSKLQGNEKLFF. The chain couples TRBV19 to TRBJ1-4; 7 bases are a match to TRBD1. The CDR3 covers 14 residues. V shed 4 bases and J 5 bases; nucleotides not matched to a gene: 4. CDR1 LNHDA and CDR2 SQIVND come from the germline V gene (reference sequence).

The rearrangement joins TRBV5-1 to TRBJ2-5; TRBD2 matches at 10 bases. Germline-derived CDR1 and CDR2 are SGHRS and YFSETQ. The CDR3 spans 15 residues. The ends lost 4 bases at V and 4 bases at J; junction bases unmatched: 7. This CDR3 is CASSTSGGAGETQYF. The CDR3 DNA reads TGCGCCAGCAGCACCAGCGGGGGGGCGGGAGAGACCCAGTACTTC.

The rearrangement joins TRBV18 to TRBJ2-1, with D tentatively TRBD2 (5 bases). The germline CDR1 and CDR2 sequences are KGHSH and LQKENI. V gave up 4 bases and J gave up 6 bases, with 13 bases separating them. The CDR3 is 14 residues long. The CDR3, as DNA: TGTGCCAGCTCACTTAAGACCGAGGGCAATGAGCAGTTCTTC. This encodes CASSLKTEGNEQFF. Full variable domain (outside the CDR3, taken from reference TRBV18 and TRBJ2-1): NAGVMQNPRHLVRRRGQEARLRCSPMKGHSHVYWYRQLPEEGLKFMVYLQKENIIDESGMPKERFSAEFPKEGPSILRIQQVVRGDSAAYFCASSLKTEGNEQFFGPGTRLTVL.

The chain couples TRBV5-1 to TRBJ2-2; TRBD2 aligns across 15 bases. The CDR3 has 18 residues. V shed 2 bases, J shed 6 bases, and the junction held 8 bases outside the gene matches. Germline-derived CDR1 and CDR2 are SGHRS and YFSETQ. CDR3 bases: TGCGCCAGCAGCTTACCCGGACTAGCGGGGGGGCAATCCGGGGAGCTGTTTTTT. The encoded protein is CASSLPGLAGGQSGELFF.

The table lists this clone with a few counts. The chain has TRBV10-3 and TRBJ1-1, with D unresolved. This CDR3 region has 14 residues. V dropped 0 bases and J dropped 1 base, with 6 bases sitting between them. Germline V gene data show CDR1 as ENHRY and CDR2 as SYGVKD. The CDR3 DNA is TGTGCCATCAGTGAGTCGCCAGGGAACACTGAAGCTTTCTTT. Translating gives CAISESPGNTEAFF.

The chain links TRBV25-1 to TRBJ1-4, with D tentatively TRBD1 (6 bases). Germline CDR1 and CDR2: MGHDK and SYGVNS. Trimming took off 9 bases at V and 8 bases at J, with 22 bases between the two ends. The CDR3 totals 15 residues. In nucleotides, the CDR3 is TGTGCCAGTAGAGCAAGCAGGGGCGAGTGGGAAAAACTGTTTTTT. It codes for CASRASRGEWEKLFF.

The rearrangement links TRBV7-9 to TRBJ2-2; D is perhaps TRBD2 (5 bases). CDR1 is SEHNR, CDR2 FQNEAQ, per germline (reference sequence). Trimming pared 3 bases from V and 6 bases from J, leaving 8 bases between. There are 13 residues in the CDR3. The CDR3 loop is CASSFLASGELFF. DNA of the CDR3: TGTGCCAGCAGCTTCCTAGCCTCCGGGGAGCTGTTTTTT.

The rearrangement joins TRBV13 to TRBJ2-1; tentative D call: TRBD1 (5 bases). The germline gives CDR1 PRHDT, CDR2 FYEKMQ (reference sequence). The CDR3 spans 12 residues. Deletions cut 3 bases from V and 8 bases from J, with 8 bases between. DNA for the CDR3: TGTGCCAGCAGCTTTCAGGGTTATGAGCAGTTCTTC. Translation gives CASSFQGYEQFF. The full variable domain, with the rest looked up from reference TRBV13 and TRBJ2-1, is AAGVIQSPRHLIKEKRETATLKCYPIPRHDTVYWYQQGPGQDPQFLISFYEKMQSDKGSIPDRFSAQQFSDYHSELNMSSLELGDSALYFCASSFQGYEQFFGPGTRLTVL.

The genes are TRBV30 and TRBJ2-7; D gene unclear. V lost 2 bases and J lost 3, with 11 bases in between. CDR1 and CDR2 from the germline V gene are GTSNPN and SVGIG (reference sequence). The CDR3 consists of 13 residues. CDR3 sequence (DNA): TGTGCCTGGAGTCGAGGCCTGAGCTACGAGCAGTACTTC. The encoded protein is CAWSRGLSYEQYF. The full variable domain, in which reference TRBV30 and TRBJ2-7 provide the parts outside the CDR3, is SQTIHQWPATLVQPVGSPLSLECTVEGTSNPNLYWYRQAAGRGLQLLFYSVGIGQISSEVPQNLSASRPQDRQFILSSKKLLLSDSGFYLCAWSRGLSYEQYFGPGTRLTVT.

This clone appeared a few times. This CDR3 reads CASSYSKTGAYYGYTF. In DNA, the CDR3 is TGTGCCAGCAGTTACTCGAAGACAGGGGCCTACTATGGCTACACCTTC. The gene calls are TRBV6-5 and TRBJ1-2; 8 bases agree with TRBD1. This CDR3 comprises 16 residues. V shed 0 bases and J 3 bases; nucleotides not matched to a gene: 6. In germline, CDR1 is MNHEY, CDR2 SVGAGI.

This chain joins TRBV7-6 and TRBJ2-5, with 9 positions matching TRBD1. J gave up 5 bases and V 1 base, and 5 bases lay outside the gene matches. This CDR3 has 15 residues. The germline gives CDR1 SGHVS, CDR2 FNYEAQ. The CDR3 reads CASSLGGDRAETQYF. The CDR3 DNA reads TGTGCCAGCAGCTTAGGGGGGGACAGGGCCGAGACCCAGTACTTC.

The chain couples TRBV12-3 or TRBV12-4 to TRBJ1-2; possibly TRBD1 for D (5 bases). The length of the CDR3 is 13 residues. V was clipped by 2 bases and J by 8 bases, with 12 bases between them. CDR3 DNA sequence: TGTGCCAGCAGTTTACCAGGGATAGGGGGCTACACCTTC. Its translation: CASSLPGIGGYTF.

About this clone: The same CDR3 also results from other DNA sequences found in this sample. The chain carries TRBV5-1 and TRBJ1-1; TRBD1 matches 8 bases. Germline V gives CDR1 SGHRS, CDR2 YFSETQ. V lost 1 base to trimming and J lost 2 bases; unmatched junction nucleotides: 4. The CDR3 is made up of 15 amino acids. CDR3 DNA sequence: TGCGCCAGCAGCTTGTTACAGGGGGGTAACACTGAAGCTTTCTTT. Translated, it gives CASSLLQGGNTEAFF.

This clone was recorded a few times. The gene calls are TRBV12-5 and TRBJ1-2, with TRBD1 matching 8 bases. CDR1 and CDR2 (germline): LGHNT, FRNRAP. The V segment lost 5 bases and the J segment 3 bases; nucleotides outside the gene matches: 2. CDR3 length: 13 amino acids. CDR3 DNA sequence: TGTGCTAGTGGTATGGGACAGGACTATGGCTACACCTTC. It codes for CASGMGQDYGYTF. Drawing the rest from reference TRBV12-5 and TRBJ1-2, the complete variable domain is DARVTQTPRHKVTEMGQEVTMRCQPILGHNTVFWYRQTMMQGLELLAYFRNRAPLDDSGMPKDRFSAEMPDATLATLKIQPSEPRDSAVYFCASGMGQDYGYTFGSGTRLTVV.

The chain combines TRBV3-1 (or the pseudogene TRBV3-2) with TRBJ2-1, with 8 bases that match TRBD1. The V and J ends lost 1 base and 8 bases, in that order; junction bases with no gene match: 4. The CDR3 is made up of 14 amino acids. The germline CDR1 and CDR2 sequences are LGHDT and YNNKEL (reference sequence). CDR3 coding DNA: TGTGCCAGCAGCCAAGTCCAGGGGGCCCATGAGCAGTTCTTC. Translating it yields CASSQVQGAHEQFF.

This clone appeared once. Written as DNA, the CDR3 is TGTGCCAGCAGTACCCCGGGACTTAACAATGAGCAGTTCTTC. The encoded protein is CASSTPGLNNEQFF. The chain carries TRBV6-6 and TRBJ2-1; D is possibly TRBD2 (6 bases). V was trimmed by 5 bases and J by 5 bases, leaving 13 bases between them. The CDR3 covers 14 residues. The germline CDR1 and CDR2 sequences are MNHNY and SVGAGI (reference sequence).

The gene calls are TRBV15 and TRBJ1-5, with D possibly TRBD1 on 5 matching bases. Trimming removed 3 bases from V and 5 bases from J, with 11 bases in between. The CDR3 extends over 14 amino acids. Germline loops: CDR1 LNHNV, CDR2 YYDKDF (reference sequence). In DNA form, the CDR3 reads TGTGCCACCAGCAGTTTAGGCAGGGATCAGCCCCAGCATTTT. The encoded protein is CATSSLGRDQPQHF.

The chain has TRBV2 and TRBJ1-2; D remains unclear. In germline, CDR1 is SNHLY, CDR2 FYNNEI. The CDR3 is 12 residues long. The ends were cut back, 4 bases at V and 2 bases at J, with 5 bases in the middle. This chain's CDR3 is CASSGQNYGYTF. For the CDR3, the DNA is TGTGCCAGCAGTGGGCAGAACTATGGCTACACCTTC. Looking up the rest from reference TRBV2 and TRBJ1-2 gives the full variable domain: EPEVTQTPSHQVTQMGQEVILRCVPISNHLYFYWYRQILGQKVEFLVSFYNNEISEKSEIFDDQFSVERPDGSNFTLKIRSTKLEDSAMYFCASSGQNYGYTFGSGTRLTVV.

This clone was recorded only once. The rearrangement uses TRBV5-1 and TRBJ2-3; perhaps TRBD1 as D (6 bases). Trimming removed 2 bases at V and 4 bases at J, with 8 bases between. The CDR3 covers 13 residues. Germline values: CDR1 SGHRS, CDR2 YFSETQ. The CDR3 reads CASSFTGPDTQYF. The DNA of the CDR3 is TGCGCCAGCAGCTTCACAGGGCCAGATACGCAGTATTTT.

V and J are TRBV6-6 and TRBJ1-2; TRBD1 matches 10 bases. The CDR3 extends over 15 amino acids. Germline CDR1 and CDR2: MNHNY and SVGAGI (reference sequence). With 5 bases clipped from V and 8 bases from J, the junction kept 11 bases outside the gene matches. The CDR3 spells CASSDPDRGMGGYTF. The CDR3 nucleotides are TGTGCCAGCAGTGACCCGGACAGGGGGATGGGGGGCTACACCTTC.

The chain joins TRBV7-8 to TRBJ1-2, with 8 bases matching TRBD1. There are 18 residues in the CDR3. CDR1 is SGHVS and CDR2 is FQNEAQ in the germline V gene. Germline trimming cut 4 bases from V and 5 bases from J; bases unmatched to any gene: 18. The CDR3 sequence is CASSSDRGGILRVYGYTF. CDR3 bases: TGTGCCAGCAGCTCTGACAGGGGTGGTATCCTACGGGTGTATGGCTACACCTTC. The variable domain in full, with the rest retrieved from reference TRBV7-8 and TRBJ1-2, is GAGVSQSPRYKVAKRGQDVALRCDPISGHVSLFWYQQALGQGPEFLTYFQNEAQLDKSGLPSDRFFAERPEGSVSTLKIQRTQQEDSAVYLCASSSDRGGILRVYGYTFGSGTRLTVV.

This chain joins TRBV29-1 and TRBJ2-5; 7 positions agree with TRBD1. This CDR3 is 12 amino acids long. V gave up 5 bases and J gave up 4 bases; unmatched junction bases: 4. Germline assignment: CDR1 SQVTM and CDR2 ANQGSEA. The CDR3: CSVRGQAETQYF. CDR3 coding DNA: TGCAGCGTTAGGGGGCAGGCAGAGACCCAGTACTTC.